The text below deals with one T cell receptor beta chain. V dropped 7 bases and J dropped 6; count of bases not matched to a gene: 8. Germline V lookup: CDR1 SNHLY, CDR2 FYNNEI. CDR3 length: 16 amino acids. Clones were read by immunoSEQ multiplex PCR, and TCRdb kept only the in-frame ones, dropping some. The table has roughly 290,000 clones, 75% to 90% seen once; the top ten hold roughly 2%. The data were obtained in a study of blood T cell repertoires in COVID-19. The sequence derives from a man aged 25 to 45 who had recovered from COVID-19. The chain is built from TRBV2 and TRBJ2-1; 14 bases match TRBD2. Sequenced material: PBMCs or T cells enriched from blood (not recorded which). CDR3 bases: TGTGCCAGCATCAAGACTAGCGGGGGGGCCTCCAATGAGCAGTTCTTC. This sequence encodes CASIKTSGGASNEQFF.